The sequence of this T cell receptor (beta chain) was determined in a study of Ad26.COV2.S vaccination and SARS-CoV-2 variants. In the study overall: The donor belonged to the COV1001 Ad26.COV2.S trial arm. Intramuscularly, Ad26.COV2.S was given either once or twice, 56 days apart. Study conclusions and caveats: A substantial breadth of spike-specific CD8+ and CD4+ T cell responses after vaccination has been reported.

As for treatment: about 20 received Ad26.COV2.S at low or high dose, single or two shots; roughly five received placebo; per-sample allocation not given. Collection of the samples took place on day 63 after the first injection of vaccine or placebo. The administered vaccine (an Ad26 vector) expressed Wuhan-strain SARS-CoV-2 spike. On this clone: Its antigen is unidentified.

Measured with immunoSEQ multiplex PCR; TCRdb has only the in-frame clones, and not every one. This table has about 410,000 clones, approximately 86% appearing once. Trimming cost V 2 bases and J 3 bases; bases outside gene matches: 9. This CDR3 has 16 residues. Germline values: CDR1 KGHSH, CDR2 LQKENI. The sample here was peripheral blood, taken in a trial of Ad26.COV2.S vaccine versus placebo. The source is a person aged 18-60 years who received the Ad26.COV2.S COVID-19 vaccine or a placebo. This chain uses TRBV18 with TRBJ1-1; 7 positions match TRBD1. This chain's CDR3 is CASSPTKEGAHTEAFF. The CDR3 DNA is TGTGCCAGCTCACCAACAAAGGAGGGGGCACACACTGAAGCTTTCTTT.